The 2 T cell receptor beta chains given below trace back to one sample, sequenced in a study of shared clonotypes between healthy human individuals. Some clones are missing from TCRdb's copy, which holds only in-frame ones; the method was immunoSEQ multiplex PCR. The data hold about 2 million clones, with about 94% observed a single time. Terminally differentiated effector memory CD45RA+ cells were left out of the naive CD8 fraction, which was CD45RO-negative and positively selected for CCR7. The source material was naive CD8+ T cells sorted from blood. These receptors were obtained from a man aged 18 to 35 in good health.

This chain joins TRBV6-1 and TRBJ1-3, with 8 positions matching TRBD1. Unmatched junction bases numbered 4, after V lost 6 bases and J lost 0 bases. Per germline, CDR1 MNHNS and CDR2 SASEGT. The CDR3 has 15 amino acids. CDR3 DNA sequence: TGTGCCAGCAGGTTGGGACAGGTCTCTGGAAACACCATATATTTT. Translated: CASRLGQVSGNTIYF.

The chain combines TRBV4-3 with TRBJ1-2; D is unclear. With 4 bases removed from V and 2 bases from J, the gap between germline ends came to 14 bases. CDR3 length: 15 residues. The V gene's germline CDR1 is LGHNA and CDR2 YSLEER. The CDR3 is CASSLAGQGNYGYTF. In DNA form, the CDR3 reads TGCGCCAGCAGCCTCGCGGGCCAAGGGAACTATGGCTACACCTTC.